A single TCR beta chain is shown here with its context. The antigen is unknown. Germline CDR1 and CDR2: MNHEY and SMNVEV (reference sequence). This CDR3 has 13 amino acids. Trimming took 3 bases from V and 1 from J, leaving 6 bases between them. The authors ran the assay at deep level. Repertoires were generated with immunoSEQ multiplex PCR, while TCRdb's copy carries only in-frame clones and drops some. The table lists about 680,000 clones, about 91% of them singletons. The data derive from a study of shared clonotypes between healthy human individuals. Study at large: For every donor, three CD4 naive, three CD4 memory, two CD8 naive and one CD8 memory plates were used. Regarding the study as a whole: Lower generation probabilities were found for non-shared clonotypes than for those shared by all four donors. Naive subsets generally had larger estimated richness than memory subsets.

CD45RO negativity and positive selection for CCR7 defined naive CD8 cells, a population that excluded terminally differentiated effector memory CD45RA+ cells. Sequencing was carried out using naive CD8+ T cells sorted from blood. The source is a man younger than 40 in good health. The rearrangement uses TRBV27 and TRBJ1-1; D uncertain. The CDR3 DNA is TGTGCCAGCAGTTTTTATGGGAACACTGAAGCTTTCTTT. It encodes CASSFYGNTEAFF.